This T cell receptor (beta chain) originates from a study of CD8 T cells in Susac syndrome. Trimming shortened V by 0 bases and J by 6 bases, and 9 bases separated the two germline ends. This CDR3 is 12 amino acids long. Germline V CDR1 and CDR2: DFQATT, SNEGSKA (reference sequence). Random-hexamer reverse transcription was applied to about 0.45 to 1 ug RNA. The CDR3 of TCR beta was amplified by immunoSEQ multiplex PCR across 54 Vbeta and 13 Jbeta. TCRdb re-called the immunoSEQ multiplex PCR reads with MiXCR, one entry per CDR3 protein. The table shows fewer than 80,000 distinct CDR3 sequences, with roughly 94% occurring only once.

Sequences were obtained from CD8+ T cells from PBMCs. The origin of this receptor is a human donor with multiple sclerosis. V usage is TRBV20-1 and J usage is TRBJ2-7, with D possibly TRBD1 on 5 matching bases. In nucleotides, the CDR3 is TGCAGTGCTAGAGATTACGACAGCGAGCAGTACTTC. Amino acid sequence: CSARDYDSEQYF.